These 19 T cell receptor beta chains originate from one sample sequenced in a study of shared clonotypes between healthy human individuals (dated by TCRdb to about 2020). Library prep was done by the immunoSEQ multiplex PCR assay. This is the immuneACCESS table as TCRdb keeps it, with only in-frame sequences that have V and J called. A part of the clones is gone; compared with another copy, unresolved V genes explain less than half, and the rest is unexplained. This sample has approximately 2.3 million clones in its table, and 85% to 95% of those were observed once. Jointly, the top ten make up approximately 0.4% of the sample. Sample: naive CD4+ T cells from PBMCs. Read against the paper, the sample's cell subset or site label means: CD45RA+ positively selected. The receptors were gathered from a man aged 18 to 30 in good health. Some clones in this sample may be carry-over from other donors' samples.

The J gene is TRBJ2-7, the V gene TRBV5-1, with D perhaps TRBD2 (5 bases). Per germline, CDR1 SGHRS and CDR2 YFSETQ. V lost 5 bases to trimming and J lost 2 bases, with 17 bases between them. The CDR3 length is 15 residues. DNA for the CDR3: TGCGCCAGCAGTTCGATGAGGGCTCCTACCTACGAGCAGTACTTC. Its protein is CASSSMRAPTYEQYF.

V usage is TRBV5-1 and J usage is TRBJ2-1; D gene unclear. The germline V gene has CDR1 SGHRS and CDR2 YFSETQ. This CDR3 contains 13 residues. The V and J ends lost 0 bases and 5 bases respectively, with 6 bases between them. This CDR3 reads CASSLEVDNEQFF. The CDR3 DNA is TGCGCCAGCAGCTTGGAAGTAGACAATGAGCAGTTCTTC.

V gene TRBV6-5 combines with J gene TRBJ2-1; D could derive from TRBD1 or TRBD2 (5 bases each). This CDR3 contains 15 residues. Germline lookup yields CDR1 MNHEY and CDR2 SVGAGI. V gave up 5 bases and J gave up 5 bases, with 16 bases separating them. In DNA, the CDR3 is TGTGCCAGCAGTCTAAACCGGGACGGAAACAATGAGCAGTTCTTC. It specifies CASSLNRDGNNEQFF.

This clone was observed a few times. For the CDR3, the DNA is TGTGCCTGGAGTGTACGGGGGACCAATCAGCCCCAGCATTTT. Encoded protein: CAWSVRGTNQPQHF. This rearrangement joins TRBV30 to TRBJ1-5, with TRBD1 as a possible D gene (5 bases). The CDR3 consists of 14 residues. The germline V gene encodes CDR1 GTSNPN and CDR2 SVGIG (reference sequence). V was pared by 0 bases and J by 3 bases, with 9 bases between.

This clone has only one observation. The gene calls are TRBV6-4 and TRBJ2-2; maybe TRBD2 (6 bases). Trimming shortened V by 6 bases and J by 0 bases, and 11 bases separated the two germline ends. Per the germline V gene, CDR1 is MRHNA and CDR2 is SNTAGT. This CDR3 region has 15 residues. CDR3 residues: CASSAGLTNTGELFF. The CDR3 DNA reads TGTGCCAGCAGCGCGGGACTTACGAACACCGGGGAGCTGTTTTTT.

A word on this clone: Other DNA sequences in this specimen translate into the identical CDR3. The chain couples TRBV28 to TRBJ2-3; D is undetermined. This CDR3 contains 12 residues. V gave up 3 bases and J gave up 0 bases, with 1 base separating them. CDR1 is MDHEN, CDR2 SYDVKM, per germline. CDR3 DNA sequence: TGTGCCAGCAGTTTCAGCACAGATACGCAGTATTTT. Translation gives CASSFSTDTQYF.

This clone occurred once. The CDR3 sequence is CATGLAGVDTQYF. CDR3 coding DNA: TGTGCCACCGGACTAGCGGGAGTGGATACGCAGTATTTT. V is TRBV7-9 and J is TRBJ2-3; 13 positions match TRBD2. V was clipped by 10 bases and J by 6 bases; unmatched bases: 4. Germline CDR1 and CDR2: SEHNR and FQNEAQ (reference sequence). The CDR3 length is 13 residues.

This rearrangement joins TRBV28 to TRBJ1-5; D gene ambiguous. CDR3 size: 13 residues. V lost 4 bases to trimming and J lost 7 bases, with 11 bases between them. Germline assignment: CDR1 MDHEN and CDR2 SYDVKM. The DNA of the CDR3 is TGTGCCAGCAGTTCAACCCCTCGGCAGCCCCAGCATTTT. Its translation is CASSSTPRQPQHF.

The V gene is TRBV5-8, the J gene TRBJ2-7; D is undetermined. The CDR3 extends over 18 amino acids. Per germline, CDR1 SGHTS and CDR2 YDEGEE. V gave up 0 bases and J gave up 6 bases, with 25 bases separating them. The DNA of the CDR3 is TGTGCCAGCAGCTTGGAGGTAGGCAGACACAATTCCCTACGCGAGCAGTACTTC. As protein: CASSLEVGRHNSLREQYF.

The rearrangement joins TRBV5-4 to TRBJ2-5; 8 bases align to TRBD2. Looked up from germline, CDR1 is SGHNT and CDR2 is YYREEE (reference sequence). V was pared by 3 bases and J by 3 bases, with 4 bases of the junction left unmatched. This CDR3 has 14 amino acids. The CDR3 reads CASSSGTREETQYF. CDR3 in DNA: TGTGCCAGCAGCTCCGGGACTAGGGAAGAGACCCAGTACTTC.

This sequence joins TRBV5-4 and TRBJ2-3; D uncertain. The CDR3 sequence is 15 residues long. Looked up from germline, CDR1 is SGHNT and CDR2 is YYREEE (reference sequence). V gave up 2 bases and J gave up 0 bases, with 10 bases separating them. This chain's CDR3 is CASSLRVTSTDTQYF. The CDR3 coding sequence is TGTGCCAGCAGCTTAAGGGTCACTAGCACAGATACGCAGTATTTT.

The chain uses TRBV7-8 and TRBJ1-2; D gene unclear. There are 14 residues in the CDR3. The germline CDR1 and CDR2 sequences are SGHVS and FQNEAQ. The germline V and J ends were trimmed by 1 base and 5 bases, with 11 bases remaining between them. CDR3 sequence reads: CASSLDRASYGYTF. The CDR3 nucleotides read TGTGCCAGCAGCTTAGATCGGGCCTCATATGGCTACACCTTC. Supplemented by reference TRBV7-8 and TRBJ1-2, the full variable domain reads GAGVSQSPRYKVAKRGQDVALRCDPISGHVSLFWYQQALGQGPEFLTYFQNEAQLDKSGLPSDRFFAERPEGSVSTLKIQRTQQEDSAVYLCASSLDRASYGYTFGSGTRLTVV.

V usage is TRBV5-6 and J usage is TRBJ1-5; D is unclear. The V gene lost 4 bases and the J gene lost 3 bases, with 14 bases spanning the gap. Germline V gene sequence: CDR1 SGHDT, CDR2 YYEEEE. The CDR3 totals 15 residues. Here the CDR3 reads CASSKEGQLNQPQHF. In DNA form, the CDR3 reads TGTGCCAGCAGCAAAGAGGGCCAACTCAATCAGCCCCAGCATTTT.

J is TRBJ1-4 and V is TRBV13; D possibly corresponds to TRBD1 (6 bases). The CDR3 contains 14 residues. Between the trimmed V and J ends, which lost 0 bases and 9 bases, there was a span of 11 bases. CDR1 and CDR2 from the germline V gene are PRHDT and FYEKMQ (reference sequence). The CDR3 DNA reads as TGTGCCAGCAGCTTAGGACAGGGAGGGCAAAAACTGTTTTTT. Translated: CASSLGQGGQKLFF.

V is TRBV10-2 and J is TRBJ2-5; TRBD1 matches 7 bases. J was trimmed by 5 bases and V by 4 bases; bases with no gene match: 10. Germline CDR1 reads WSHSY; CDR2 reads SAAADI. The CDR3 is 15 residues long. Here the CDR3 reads CASSGPERGPETQYF. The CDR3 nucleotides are TGCGCCAGCAGTGGACCAGAAAGGGGGCCGGAGACCCAGTACTTC.

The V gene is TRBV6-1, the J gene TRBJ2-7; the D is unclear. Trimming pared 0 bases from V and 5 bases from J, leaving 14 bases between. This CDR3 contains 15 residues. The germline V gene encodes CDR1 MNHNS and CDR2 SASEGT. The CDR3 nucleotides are TGTGCCAGCAGTGAAGCCGTGCCAGTAGGCCACGAGCAGTACTTC. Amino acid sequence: CASSEAVPVGHEQYF.

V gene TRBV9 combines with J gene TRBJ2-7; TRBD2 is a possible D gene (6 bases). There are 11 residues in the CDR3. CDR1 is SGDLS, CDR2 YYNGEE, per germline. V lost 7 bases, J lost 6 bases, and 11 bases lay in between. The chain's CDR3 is CASGGRGEQYF. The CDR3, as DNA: TGTGCCAGCGGAGGGCGAGGCGAGCAGTACTTC.

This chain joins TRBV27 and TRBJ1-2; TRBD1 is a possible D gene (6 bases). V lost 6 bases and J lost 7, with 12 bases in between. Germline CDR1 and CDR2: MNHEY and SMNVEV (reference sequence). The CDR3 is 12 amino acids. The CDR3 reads CASSPGRGGYTF. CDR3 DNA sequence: TGTGCCAGCAGCCCCGGCAGGGGTGGCTACACCTTC.

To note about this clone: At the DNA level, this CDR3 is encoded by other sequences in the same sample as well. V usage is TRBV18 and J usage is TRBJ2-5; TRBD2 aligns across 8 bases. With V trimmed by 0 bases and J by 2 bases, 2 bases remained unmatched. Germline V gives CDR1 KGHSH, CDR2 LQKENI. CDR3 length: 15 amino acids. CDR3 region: CASSPPGGRQETQYF. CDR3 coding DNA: TGTGCCAGCTCACCACCGGGCGGGAGGCAAGAGACCCAGTACTTC.